One sample yielded the 20 T cell receptor beta chains listed below, sequenced in a study of cytomegalovirus exposure and HLA in healthy donors. Generated by immunoSEQ multiplex PCR, the TCRdb table keeps only in-frame clones and is missing some. The sample includes some 160,000 clones, 88% of them seen just once. Sequencing was carried out using PBMCs. All receptors come from a man in his late teens or twenties in good health and CMV-seronegative.

The V gene is TRBV4-2, the J gene TRBJ2-2; 10 bases line up with TRBD1. Germline trimming cut 8 bases from V and 0 bases from J; bases unmatched to any gene: 6. Germline V gene data show CDR1 as LGHNA and CDR2 as YNFKEQ. The CDR3 contains 16 residues. DNA of the CDR3: TGTGCCAGCGGAGTAGGGACAGGGGCGAACACCGGGGAGCTGTTTTTT. This encodes CASGVGTGANTGELFF.

The CDR3 protein is CASSVKGASGNTIYF. Written as DNA, the CDR3 is TGTGCCAGCAGTGTAAAGGGGGCTTCTGGAAACACCATATATTTT. The chain combines TRBV2 with TRBJ1-3; 7 bases map to TRBD1. With 4 bases clipped from V and 1 base from J, the junction kept 4 bases outside the gene matches. Germline assignment: CDR1 SNHLY and CDR2 FYNNEI. This CDR3 region has 15 residues.

The CDR3 DNA follows: TGTGCCAGCAGTTTCGCCCTCGGAAGGACAGGCTACGAGCAGTACTTC. Translating gives CASSFALGRTGYEQYF. The V and J genes are TRBV28 and TRBJ2-7; 7 nucleotides agree with TRBD1. This CDR3 comprises 16 residues. Trimming at V came to 3 bases and at J to 3 bases, leaving 11 bases not matched to a gene. CDR1 is MDHEN, CDR2 SYDVKM, per germline.

This clone was observed a single time. This chain links TRBV5-6 with TRBJ1-3; TRBD1 matches 9 bases. The CDR3 totals 16 residues. Germline CDR1 is SGHDT and CDR2 is YYEEEE. V was pared by 5 bases and J by 0 bases, with 6 bases of the junction left unmatched. CDR3 DNA: TGTGCCAGCAGGTTTGGGACAGGGAACTCTGGAAACACCATATATTTT. It specifies CASRFGTGNSGNTIYF.

This chain uses TRBV19 with TRBJ2-7, with 8 nucleotides matching TRBD1. Germline V gives CDR1 LNHDA, CDR2 SQIVND (reference sequence). The ends lost 4 bases at V and 5 bases at J; junction bases unmatched: 7. The CDR3 has 14 amino acids. CDR3 loop: CASSKRQGSDEQYF. As DNA, the CDR3 is TGTGCCAGTAGTAAACGACAGGGGTCGGACGAGCAGTACTTC.

J is TRBJ1-1 and V is TRBV11-2; 7 positions match TRBD1. Germline values: CDR1 SGHAT, CDR2 FQNNGV. The CDR3 covers 17 residues. Losses at the gene ends were 5 bases for V and 0 bases for J; bases not matched to a gene: 12. The CDR3 spells CASSPYSDRDLNTEAFF. In DNA, the CDR3 is TGTGCCAGCAGCCCCTACTCAGACAGGGATTTGAACACTGAAGCTTTCTTT.

Here the CDR3 reads CASRKGQENTGELFF. DNA of the CDR3: TGTGCCAGTAGGAAGGGACAGGAGAACACCGGGGAGCTGTTTTTT. V usage is TRBV19 and J usage is TRBJ2-2; 8 bases are a match to TRBD1. The CDR3 totals 15 residues. Germline lookup yields CDR1 LNHDA and CDR2 SQIVND (reference sequence). V was clipped by 6 bases and J by 1 base; unmatched bases: 4.

The rearrangement links TRBV6-5 to TRBJ2-3; D gene uncertain. Between the trimmed V and J ends, which lost 4 bases and 2 bases, there was a span of 13 bases. CDR1 and CDR2 (germline): MNHEY, SVGAGI. The CDR3 runs to 15 residues. The CDR3 here is CASSLGGPSTDTQYF. The CDR3 region has the DNA TGTGCCAGCAGTTTGGGTGGGCCATCCACAGATACGCAGTATTTT.

The CDR3 DNA follows: TGTGCCAGCAGGACCCCCCCGGGCACTGAAGCTTTCTTT. Its protein product is CASRTPPGTEAFF. The chain uses TRBV28 and TRBJ1-1; D remains ambiguous. Per the germline V gene, CDR1 is MDHEN and CDR2 is SYDVKM. Trimming pared 6 bases from V and 4 bases from J, leaving 12 bases between. The CDR3 consists of 13 residues.

The rearrangement uses TRBV5-6 and TRBJ2-5; 11 nucleotides align to TRBD2. V lost 0 bases to trimming and J lost 0 bases; unmatched junction nucleotides: 4. CDR3 size: 17 residues. From germline, CDR1 is SGHDT and CDR2 YYEEEE. The CDR3 DNA reads TGTGCCAGCAGCTTGGAGGGACTAGCGGTGTACCAAGAGACCCAGTACTTC. Protein product: CASSLEGLAVYQETQYF.

This chain joins TRBV11-2 and TRBJ2-2; 8 bases are shared with TRBD1. This CDR3 is 15 amino acids long. Germline CDR1 reads SGHAT; CDR2 reads FQNNGV. V gave up 5 bases and J gave up 0 bases; unmatched junction bases: 2. CDR3 region: CASSTGGSNTGELFF. The DNA of the CDR3 is TGTGCCAGCAGCACAGGGGGATCGAACACCGGGGAGCTGTTTTTT.

The J gene is TRBJ2-6, the V gene TRBV18; weak D call: TRBD1 (6 bases). V was cut by 5 bases and J by 0 bases, with 17 bases left in between. The germline V gene has CDR1 KGHSH and CDR2 LQKENI. This CDR3 has 18 residues. CDR3 DNA sequence: TGTGCCAGCTCAGCAACACAGGGAACCAGCTCTGGGGCCAACGTCCTGACTTTC. Its translation: CASSATQGTSSGANVLTF.

This chain connects TRBV28 to TRBJ1-5; D might be TRBD1 (6 bases). The ends were cut back, 8 bases at V and 3 bases at J, with 17 bases in the middle. Germline CDR1 is MDHEN and CDR2 is SYDVKM. CDR3 length equals 15 residues. The CDR3 DNA is TGTGCCAGCGTTTCGAGCGGGGGCACCAATCAGCCCCAGCATTTT. It specifies CASVSSGGTNQPQHF.

The chain recombines TRBV28 with TRBJ2-5; TRBD2 might be the D (6 bases). The germline gives CDR1 MDHEN, CDR2 SYDVKM. This CDR3 is built from 15 residues. With 5 bases removed from V and 2 bases from J, the gap between germline ends came to 15 bases. The chain's CDR3 is CASSPRAGPQETQYF. As DNA, the CDR3 is TGTGCCAGCAGTCCGCGGGCGGGACCGCAAGAGACCCAGTACTTC.

The chain is built from TRBV19 and TRBJ1-4, with D maybe TRBD1 (5 bases). Trimming took off 5 bases at V and 10 bases at J, with 23 bases between the two ends. This CDR3 is built from 16 residues. From germline, CDR1 is LNHDA and CDR2 SQIVND (reference sequence). The CDR3 protein is CASSPDRRTTTGKLFF. CDR3 bases: TGTGCCAGTAGTCCAGACCGCCGGACTACCACAGGAAAACTGTTTTTT. Full variable domain (rest looked up from reference TRBV19 and TRBJ1-4): DGGITQSPKYLFRKEGQNVTLSCEQNLNHDAMYWYRQDPGQGLRLIYYSQIVNDFQKGDIAEGYSVSREKKESFPLTVTSAQKNPTAFYLCASSPDRRTTTGKLFFGSGTQLSVL.

V usage is TRBV9 and J usage is TRBJ2-5, with TRBD1 matching over 8 bases. The CDR3 has 15 residues. Per the germline V gene, CDR1 is SGDLS and CDR2 is YYNGEE. V was clipped by 4 bases and J by 4 bases; unmatched bases: 9. In DNA, the CDR3 is TGTGCCAGCAGCCTTTCAGGGGGCGCTTCAGAGACCCAGTACTTC. Its protein is CASSLSGGASETQYF.

For this clone: One junction end does not reproduce the germline sequence, and a read error may be involved. This rearrangement joins TRBV7-7 to TRBJ2-7; 8 bases are shared with TRBD1. Germline V gene data show CDR1 as SSHAT and CDR2 as FNYEAQ (reference sequence). This CDR3 spans 13 amino acids. The CDR3 DNA reads TGTGCTAGCAGCTTGGGACAGGACTACGAGCAGTACTTC. It is translated as CASSLGQDYEQYF.

In its sample, this clone was seen once. The gene calls are TRBV2 and TRBJ1-1, with 11 bases that match TRBD1. This CDR3 has 14 amino acids. Trimming took 6 bases from V and 3 from J; bases not matched to a gene: 3. Germline V lookup: CDR1 SNHLY, CDR2 FYNNEI. The CDR3 spells CASRVGQGDTEAFF. CDR3 DNA: TGTGCCAGCAGGGTGGGACAGGGGGACACTGAAGCTTTCTTT. The whole variable domain, remainder taken from reference TRBV2 and TRBJ1-1, is EPEVTQTPSHQVTQMGQEVILRCVPISNHLYFYWYRQILGQKVEFLVSFYNNEISEKSEIFDDQFSVERPDGSNFTLKIRSTKLEDSAMYFCASRVGQGDTEAFFGQGTRLTVV.

This sequence joins TRBV19 and TRBJ2-1, with D possibly matching TRBD1 (5 bases). The V gene lost 3 bases and the J gene lost 3 bases, with 15 bases spanning the gap. CDR3 length: 16 amino acids. Germline V gene sequence: CDR1 LNHDA, CDR2 SQIVND (reference sequence). For the CDR3, the DNA is TGTGCCAGTAGTATGGACAACCCTCGGGTCTACAATGAGCAGTTCTTC. Its translation: CASSMDNPRVYNEQFF. Together with reference TRBV19 and TRBJ2-1, the CDR3 gives the full variable domain: DGGITQSPKYLFRKEGQNVTLSCEQNLNHDAMYWYRQDPGQGLRLIYYSQIVNDFQKGDIAEGYSVSREKKESFPLTVTSAQKNPTAFYLCASSMDNPRVYNEQFFGPGTRLTVL.

On this clone itself: The same CDR3 arises from other DNA sequences in this sample as well. The chain recombines TRBV5-6 with TRBJ2-3; D ambiguous. Trimming cost V 0 bases and J 0 bases, with 5 bases left between them. This CDR3 region has 14 residues. The germline V gene encodes CDR1 SGHDT and CDR2 YYEEEE. CDR3 coding DNA: TGTGCCAGCAGCTTGGGTCGGAGCACAGATACGCAGTATTTT. Translating it yields CASSLGRSTDTQYF.